A single sample gave rise to the 13 T cell receptor beta chains below, sequenced in a study of T cells after yellow fever vaccination. MiXCR, applied by TCRdb to the 5' RACE reads, yields one record per CDR3 protein. Among 200,000 to 250,000 distinct CDR3 sequences listed, 6.5% to 8.5% were seen once. Sequences were derived from CD4+ T cells sorted from PBMCs, sampled 15 days after the yellow fever booster vaccination. Source of these receptors: a young man who received the YFV17D yellow fever vaccine.

This clonotype has a handful of counts. This CDR3 reads CASTHHRTGYYEQYF. The CDR3 coding sequence is TGTGCCAGCACCCACCACCGAACAGGGTACTACGAGCAGTACTTC. This chain joins TRBV6-1 and TRBJ2-7; a possible D gene is TRBD1 (6 bases). Germline V gene sequence: CDR1 MNHNS, CDR2 SASEGT. V was trimmed by 7 bases and J by 3 bases, leaving 19 bases between them. The CDR3 runs 15 residues.

In nucleotides, the CDR3 is TGCAGTGCTAGACACGGGTCAAATCAGCCCCAGCATTTT. It encodes CSARHGSNQPQHF. This rearrangement joins TRBV20-1 to TRBJ1-5; D ambiguous. Per the germline V gene, CDR1 is DFQATT and CDR2 is SNEGSKA (reference sequence). There are 13 residues in the CDR3. Trimming removed 2 bases at V and 4 bases at J, with 9 bases between.

CDR3: CSVEVGGLDEQYF. The CDR3 nucleotides are TGCAGCGTTGAAGTCGGGGGACTAGACGAGCAGTACTTC. V is TRBV29-1 and J is TRBJ2-7, with 8 bases fitting TRBD2. The CDR3 length is 13 residues. From germline, CDR1 is SQVTM and CDR2 ANQGSEA. V dropped 1 base and J dropped 5; count of bases not matched to a gene: 4.

The J gene is TRBJ2-7, the V gene TRBV14; 9 bases line up with TRBD2. The germline V gene has CDR1 SGHDN and CDR2 FVKESK. This CDR3 comprises 15 residues. V was clipped by 4 bases and J by 7 bases; unmatched bases: 11. The CDR3 DNA reads TGTGCCAGCAGCCTAGGCGGGAGGGCCCAAGCTGAGCAGTACTTC. This sequence encodes CASSLGGRAQAEQYF.

The V call is TRBV14, the J call TRBJ1-1; D is possibly TRBD1 (5 bases). The CDR3 totals 15 residues. Per germline, CDR1 SGHDN and CDR2 FVKESK. V dropped 1 base and J dropped 5 bases, with 14 bases sitting between them. Here the CDR3 reads CASSQVAGLRTEAFF. In DNA form, the CDR3 reads TGTGCCAGCAGCCAAGTGGCAGGGTTGAGAACTGAAGCTTTCTTT. The variable domain in full, with the rest retrieved from reference TRBV14 and TRBJ1-1, is EAGVTQFPSHSVIEKGQTVTLRCDPISGHDNLYWYRRVMGKEIKFLLHFVKESKQDESGMPNNRFLAERTGGTYSTLKVQPAELEDSGVYFCASSQVAGLRTEAFFGQGTRLTVV.

This clonotype was picked up a small number of times. This rearrangement joins TRBV20-1 to TRBJ1-2; D not certain. There are 11 residues in the CDR3. Germline V gene lookup returns CDR1 DFQATT and CDR2 SNEGSKA (reference sequence). V shed 2 bases and J shed 7 bases, with 8 bases lying between them. The CDR3: CSARSDGGYTF. The CDR3 nucleotides read TGCAGTGCTAGATCGGACGGTGGCTACACCTTC.

This clonotype came up many times. The rearrangement uses TRBV28 and TRBJ2-7, with 11 bases fitting TRBD2. The CDR3 has 13 residues. Germline trimming cut 10 bases from V and 3 bases from J; bases unmatched to any gene: 5. Germline values: CDR1 MDHEN, CDR2 SYDVKM. This CDR3 reads CATLLAGGYEQYF. CDR3 nucleotide sequence: TGTGCCACCCTCCTAGCGGGGGGCTACGAGCAGTACTTC.

This clonotype has at least ten counts. At one of its ends the junction is not consistent with the germline gene, which may arise from a read error. The V call is TRBV5-1, the J call TRBJ2-1; TRBD1 matches at 7 bases. Germline loops: CDR1 SGHRS, CDR2 YFSETQ. This CDR3 comprises 14 residues. CDR3 protein: CASSLGDSYNEQFF. CDR3 DNA: TGTGCCAGCAGTTTAGGGGACAGCTACAATGAGCAGTTCTTC.

This clonotype occurred many times. The rearrangement links TRBV20-1 to TRBJ2-1; no definite D call. Germline assignment: CDR1 DFQATT and CDR2 SNEGSKA (reference sequence). The CDR3 is 13 residues long. The V end lost 3 bases, the J end lost 7 bases, and 13 bases lay between the germline ends. CDR3 sequence reads: CSASKAARNEQFF. The CDR3 DNA reads as TGCAGTGCTAGTAAGGCAGCTCGGAATGAGCAGTTCTTC.

V is TRBV7-9 and J is TRBJ2-1; 14 bases are shared with TRBD2. The CDR3 is 15 amino acids. V lost 5 bases and J lost 7; bases outside the gene matches: 4. The V gene's germline CDR1 is SEHNR and CDR2 FQNEAQ (reference sequence). CDR3 nucleotide sequence: TGTGCCAGCAGCAAGACTAGCGGGAGGGTAAATGAGCAGTTCTTC. Translated, it gives CASSKTSGRVNEQFF.

This chain uses TRBV7-2 with TRBJ1-1; D call uncertain. The V gene's germline CDR1 is SGHTA and CDR2 FQGNSA. There are 13 residues in the CDR3. Trimming left V 2 bases short and J 2 bases short, with 6 bases between. CDR3 loop: CASSLSSNTEAFF. CDR3 DNA: TGTGCCAGCAGCTTATCCAGTAACACTGAAGCTTTCTTT.

The chain recombines TRBV4-3 with TRBJ1-2; D may be TRBD1 (6 bases). Trimming pared 1 base from V and 0 bases from J, leaving 9 bases between. Germline CDR1 reads LGHNA; CDR2 reads YSLEER. This CDR3 is built from 15 residues. CDR3 protein: CASSQGTVTNYGYTF. DNA for the CDR3: TGCGCCAGCAGCCAAGGGACAGTTACTAACTATGGCTACACCTTC.

This clonotype has just a few counts. The J gene is TRBJ2-1, the V gene TRBV7-2; D is ambiguous. Germline assignment: CDR1 SGHTA and CDR2 FQGNSA. The CDR3 sequence is 12 residues long. Trimming removed 7 bases from V and 1 base from J, with 5 bases in between. Here the CDR3 reads CASTPSYNEQFF. For the CDR3, the DNA is TGTGCCAGCACTCCTTCCTACAATGAGCAGTTCTTC.